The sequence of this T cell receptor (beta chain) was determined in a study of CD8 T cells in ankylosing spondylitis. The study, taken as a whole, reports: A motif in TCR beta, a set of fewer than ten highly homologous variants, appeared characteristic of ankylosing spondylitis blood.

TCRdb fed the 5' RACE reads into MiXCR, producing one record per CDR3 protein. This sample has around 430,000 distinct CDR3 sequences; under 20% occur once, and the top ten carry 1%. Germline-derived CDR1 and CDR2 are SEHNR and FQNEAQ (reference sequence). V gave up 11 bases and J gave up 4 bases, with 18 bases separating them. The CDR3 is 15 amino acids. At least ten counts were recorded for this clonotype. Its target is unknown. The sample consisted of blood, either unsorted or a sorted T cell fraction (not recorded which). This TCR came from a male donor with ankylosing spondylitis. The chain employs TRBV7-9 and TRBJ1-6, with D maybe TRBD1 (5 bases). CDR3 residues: CASTQGEKYNSPLHF. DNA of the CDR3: TGTGCCTCCACCCAAGGGGAGAAGTATAATTCACCCCTCCACTTT.